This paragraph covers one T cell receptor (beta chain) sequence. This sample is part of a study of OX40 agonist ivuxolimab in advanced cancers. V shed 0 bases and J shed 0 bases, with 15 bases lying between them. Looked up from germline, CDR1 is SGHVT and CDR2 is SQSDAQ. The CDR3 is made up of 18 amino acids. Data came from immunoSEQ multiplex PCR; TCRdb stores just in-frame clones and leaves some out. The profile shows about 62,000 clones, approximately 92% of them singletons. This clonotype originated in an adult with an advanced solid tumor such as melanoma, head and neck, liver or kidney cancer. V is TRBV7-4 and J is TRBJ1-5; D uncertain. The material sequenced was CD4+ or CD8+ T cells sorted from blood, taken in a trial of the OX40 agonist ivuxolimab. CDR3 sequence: CASSLAGGHPYSNQPQHF. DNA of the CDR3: TGTGCCAGCAGCTTAGCGGGTGGCCACCCATATAGCAATCAGCCCCAGCATTTT.